In its sample, the clone carrying this TCR beta chain was seen a few times. A single record per CDR3 protein comes from TCRdb applying MiXCR to the 5' RACE reads. The table includes 1.5 million to 2 million distinct CDR3 sequences, less than 40% detected once. CDR1 and CDR2 (germline): MNHEY, SVGAGI. CDR3 length: 14 residues. Between the trimmed V and J ends, which lost 2 bases and 4 bases, there was a span of 12 bases. The data were taken from a study of identical twins. This TCR came from a newborn girl in good health. The sequenced sample was cord blood. V is TRBV6-5 and J is TRBJ2-7, with D possibly being TRBD2 (6 bases). CDR3 amino acids: CASSYRDWGYEQYF. CDR3 sequence (DNA): TGTGCCAGCAGTTACCGGGACTGGGGGTACGAGCAGTACTTC.